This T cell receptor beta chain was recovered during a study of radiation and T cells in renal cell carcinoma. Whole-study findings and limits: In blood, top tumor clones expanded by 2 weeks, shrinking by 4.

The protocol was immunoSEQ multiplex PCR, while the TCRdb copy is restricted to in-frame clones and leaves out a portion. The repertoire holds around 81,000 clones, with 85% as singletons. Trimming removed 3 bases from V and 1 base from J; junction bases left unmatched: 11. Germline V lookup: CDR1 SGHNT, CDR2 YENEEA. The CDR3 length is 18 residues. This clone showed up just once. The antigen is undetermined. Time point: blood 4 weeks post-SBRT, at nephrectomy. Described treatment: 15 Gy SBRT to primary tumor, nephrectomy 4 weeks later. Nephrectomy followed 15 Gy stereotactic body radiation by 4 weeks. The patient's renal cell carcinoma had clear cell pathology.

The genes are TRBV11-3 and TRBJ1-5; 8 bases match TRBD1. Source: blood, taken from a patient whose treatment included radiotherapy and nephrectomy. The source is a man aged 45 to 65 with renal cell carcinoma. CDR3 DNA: TGTGCCAGCAGCTTCCTTGGACAGGGAAGGGGGAGCAATCAGCCCCAGCATTTT. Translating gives CASSFLGQGRGSNQPQHF.